The rows below give T cell receptor beta chains drawn from one sample of a study of Graves' ophthalmopathy and Graves' hyperthyroidism. TCRdb re-called the multiplex PCR reads with MiXCR, one entry per CDR3 protein. The table lists about 160,000 distinct CDR3 sequences, 30% to 45% of them singletons. The sample was peripheral blood. These receptors came from a woman aged 40 to 50 with Graves' ophthalmopathy. CDR3s include the opening cysteine and the closing phenylalanine or tryptophan. The D gene is left open where the match is weak. The size entry is marked missing in some rows and otherwise reads once, few, many or a size class.

CDR3 protein	CDR3 DNA	J gene	V gene	D gene	clone size
CASSPHRGSTEAFF	TGTGCCAGCAGTCCCCACAGGGGATCCACTGAAGCTTTCTTT	TRBJ1-1	TRBV28	TRBD1	-
CASSPHPRETQYF	TGTGCCAGCAGCCCTCATCCGCGGGAGACCCAGTACTTC	TRBJ2-5	TRBV9	-	once
CATSEDRAGANVLTF	TGTGCCACCAGTGAAGACAGGGCCGGGGCCAACGTCCTGACTTTC	TRBJ2-6	TRBV24-1	TRBD1	many
CASSAEAEVLETQYF	TGTGCCAGCAGCGCCGAAGCGGAAGTCTTGGAGACCCAGTACTTC	TRBJ2-5	TRBV9	-	many
CASSLPDWTGEAYEQYF	TGTGCCAGCAGTCTCCCGGATTGGACAGGGGAGGCCTACGAGCAGTACTTC	TRBJ2-7	TRBV6-2/TRBV6-3	TRBD1	-
CATVLRGTPASGYTF	TGTGCCACCGTCTTACGTGGGACACCAGCATCTGGCTACACCTTC	TRBJ1-2	TRBV10-3	-	-
CASTPDRDGYTF	TGTGCCAGCACCCCGGACAGGGATGGCTACACCTTC	TRBJ1-2	TRBV2	TRBD1	many
CASSLGDLQETQYF	TGTGCCAGCAGTTTAGGGGACTTGCAAGAGACCCAGTACTTC	TRBJ2-5	TRBV12-3/TRBV12-4	-	many
CASSGLKRGYTF	TGTGCCAGCAGTGGTTTGAAGCGTGGCTACACCTTC	TRBJ1-2	TRBV28	-	many
CASSLGPRSLPLHF	TGTGCCAGCAGCTTGGGTCCGCGAAGTTTGCCCCTCCACTTT	TRBJ1-6	TRBV5-6	-	many
CASLEGNSNQPQHF	TGTGCCAGCCTTGAGGGGAATAGCAATCAGCCCCAGCATTTT	TRBJ1-5	TRBV28	-	-
CASSFASGDTGELFF	TGTGCCAGCAGCTTCGCTAGCGGAGACACCGGGGAGCTGTTTTTT	TRBJ2-2	TRBV11-2	TRBD2	-
CASSTRTGTYEQYF	TGTGCCAGCAGTACAAGGACAGGAACCTACGAGCAGTACTTC	TRBJ2-7	TRBV6-2/TRBV6-3	TRBD1	few
CASSRQGAGNQPQHF	TGTGCCAGCAGTAGACAGGGGGCAGGCAATCAGCCCCAGCATTTT	TRBJ1-5	TRBV2	TRBD1	-
CASSQDGGLAGAGSEQYF	TGCGCCAGCAGCCAAGATGGGGGTTTGGCGGGAGCGGGGTCCGAGCAGTACTTC	TRBJ2-7	TRBV4-3	TRBD2	many
CSARDSSASGSVYEQYF	TGCAGTGCTAGAGATAGTTCGGCTAGCGGGAGTGTCTACGAGCAGTACTTC	TRBJ2-7	TRBV20-1	TRBD2	many
CASSLEGGWNTEAFF	TGTGCCAGTTCCCTCGAGGGGGGATGGAACACTGAAGCTTTCTTT	TRBJ1-1	TRBV6-2/TRBV6-3	-	-
CASSYSRADYEQYF	TGTGCCAGCAGTTACTCCCGGGCCGACTACGAGCAGTACTTC	TRBJ2-7	TRBV6-5	-	many
CASSQGNTEAFF	TGTGCCAGCTCACAGGGGAACACTGAAGCTTTCTTT	TRBJ1-1	TRBV18	-	many
CASSPGQGYQPQHF	TGTGCCAGCAGTCCGGGACAGGGGTATCAGCCCCAGCATTTT	TRBJ1-5	TRBV28	TRBD1	few
CASSSQGVRGYTF	TGCGCCAGCAGCTCGCAGGGAGTACGTGGCTACACCTTC	TRBJ1-2	TRBV5-1	-	-
CASSPPHGTGGSARKTQYF	TGTGCCAGCTCACCACCGCATGGGACAGGGGGCTCCGCCAGGAAGACCCAGTACTTC	TRBJ2-5	TRBV18	TRBD1	many
CASRDGTNTEAFF	TGTGCCAGCAGGGACGGGACGAACACTGAAGCTTTCTTT	TRBJ1-1	TRBV6-1	-	medium-sized
CASSLARLAGDTGELFF	TGTGCCAGCAGCTTAGCGCGGCTAGCGGGGGACACCGGGGAGCTGTTTTTT	TRBJ2-2	TRBV7-2	TRBD2	many
CASSLDRHEQAFF	TGTGCCAGCAGTCTGGACAGGCATGAGCAAGCTTTCTTT	TRBJ1-1	TRBV6-1	TRBD1	-
CASSEVQGRAEAFF	TGTGCCAGCAGTGAGGTCCAGGGGAGGGCTGAAGCTTTCTTT	TRBJ1-1	TRBV9	-	many
CASSHRVEDGYTF	TGTGCCAGCAGTCATAGGGTGGAGGATGGCTACACCTTC	TRBJ1-2	TRBV12-3/TRBV12-4	-	-
CASSNDYSNQPQHF	TGTGCCAGCAGCAACGACTATAGCAATCAGCCCCAGCATTTT	TRBJ1-5	TRBV6-2/TRBV6-3	-	many
CSVEEGGFETQYF	TGCAGCGTTGAAGAGGGGGGTTTTGAGACCCAGTACTTC	TRBJ2-5	TRBV29-1	-	-
CASIDRGSSTGELFF	TGCGCCAGCATAGACAGGGGGTCGAGCACCGGGGAGCTGTTTTTT	TRBJ2-2	TRBV5-1	TRBD1	many
CASSPTTGWNEQYF	TGTGCCAGCAGTCCTACGACAGGGTGGAACGAGCAGTACTTC	TRBJ2-7	TRBV28	TRBD1	-
CASSLRDTGKETQYF	TGTGCCAGCAGCTTAAGGGACACAGGGAAAGAGACCCAGTACTTC	TRBJ2-5	TRBV7-9	-	-
CSSPDRGGRGYTF	TGCAGCTCCCCCGACAGGGGCGGTCGAGGCTACACCTTC	TRBJ1-2	TRBV29-1	TRBD1	many
CASSQRTPYEQYF	TGTGCCAGCAGTCAGCGGACCCCCTACGAGCAGTACTTC	TRBJ2-7	TRBV6-2/TRBV6-3	-	many
CAGGDSRRSNYGYTF	TGTGCCGGAGGGGACAGCAGACGGAGTAACTATGGCTACACCTTC	TRBJ1-2	TRBV10-3	TRBD1	-
CASSQEGRGDYGYTF	TGTGCCAGTAGTCAGGAGGGGAGGGGCGACTATGGCTACACCTTC	TRBJ1-2	TRBV19	-	many
CASSLDGPKAGELFF	TGTGCCAGCAGCTTAGATGGCCCCAAGGCCGGGGAGCTGTTTTTT	TRBJ2-2	TRBV11-2	-	-
CASVYRAGTGSTGELFF	TGTGCCAGCGTTTACAGAGCCGGGACAGGGAGTACCGGGGAGCTGTTTTTT	TRBJ2-2	TRBV28	TRBD1	few
CASISGSFAMNTEAFF	TGTGCCAGCATTTCCGGGTCTTTCGCCATGAACACTGAAGCTTTCTTT	TRBJ1-1	TRBV12-3/TRBV12-4	-	many
CASSSRRGQGPVAQHF	TGTGCCAGCAGTTCCCGGAGGGGGCAGGGACCTGTTGCCCAGCATTTT	TRBJ1-5	TRBV6-5	TRBD1	many
CASSLVSGVNTEAFF	TGTGCCAGCAGCTTAGTCAGCGGGGTGAACACTGAAGCTTTCTTT	TRBJ1-1	TRBV7-9	-	many
CASRESGFNTGELFF	TGTGCCAGCAGAGAAAGCGGGTTTAACACCGGGGAGCTGTTTTTT	TRBJ2-2	TRBV12-3/TRBV12-4	-	-
CASSPYAPTGRTEAFF	TGTGCCAGCAGTCCCTACGCTCCGACAGGGCGCACTGAAGCTTTCTTT	TRBJ1-1	TRBV12-3/TRBV12-4	TRBD1	-
CAVKQRDRYGYTF	TGTGCCGTCAAACAGAGGGACCGCTATGGCTACACCTTC	TRBJ1-2	TRBV30	-	-
CASSENPSYGYTF	TGCGCCAGCAGTGAGAACCCCTCCTATGGCTACACCTTC	TRBJ1-2	TRBV10-1	-	many
CASSPSLSGNTIYF	TGTGCCAGCAGCCCCAGCCTCTCTGGAAACACCATATATTTT	TRBJ1-3	TRBV14	-	many
CASSYSDNPLEAFF	TGTGCCAGCAGTTACTCCGATAATCCCCTCGAAGCTTTCTTT	TRBJ1-1	TRBV6-2/TRBV6-3	-	few
CATRFPGDIYGYTF	TGTGCCACCAGGTTTCCCGGGGACATATATGGCTACACCTTC	TRBJ1-2	TRBV28	-	-
CASSFDPGQPQHF	TGTGCCAGCAGCTTTGACCCGGGGCAGCCCCAGCATTTT	TRBJ1-5	TRBV12-3/TRBV12-4	-	-
CATSRGVHRDGQPQHF	TGTGCCACCAGCAGAGGGGTCCACAGGGACGGTCAGCCCCAGCATTTT	TRBJ1-5	TRBV15	-	many
CASSQSTGGSPYGYTF	TGTGCCAGCAGCCAATCGACAGGGGGCTCCCCTTATGGCTACACCTTC	TRBJ1-2	TRBV16	TRBD1	many
CASGSVSSQNTEAFF	TGTGCTAGTGGCTCCGTGAGTTCCCAAAACACTGAAGCTTTCTTT	TRBJ1-1	TRBV12-5	-	many
CASSEGSHEQYF	TGTGCCAGCAGCGAGGGGAGCCACGAGCAGTACTTC	TRBJ2-7	TRBV7-2	-	many
CASSARDTSPEQYF	TGTGCCAGCAGTGCCCGGGACACCTCTCCCGAGCAGTACTTC	TRBJ2-7	TRBV27	-	once
CASSPNRPTGQSSYEQYF	TGTGCCAGCAGTCCCAACCGCCCGACAGGGCAAAGCTCCTACGAGCAGTACTTC	TRBJ2-7	TRBV6-4	TRBD1	many
CASRRAGPGTGELFF	TGTGCCAGCAGGCGCGCTGGGCCAGGCACCGGGGAGCTGTTTTTT	TRBJ2-2	TRBV12-3/TRBV12-4	-	-
CASSKMGGQHYGYTF	TGTGCCAGCAGCAAAATGGGGGGACAACACTATGGCTACACCTTC	TRBJ1-2	TRBV12-3/TRBV12-4	-	-